This record looks at one T cell receptor beta chain sequence and its context. No antigen is known for it. The record has no base qualities; no much larger clone is one base away. This sample is drawn from a study of T cells in Graves' hyperthyroidism and ophthalmopathy (dated by TCRdb to between 2019 and 2020). In terms of the full investigation: Peripheral blood was collected at initial diagnosis, before any treatment. To identify distinguishing TCR V-J signatures, a discovery cohort of about 95 patients was used, comprising 43 with Graves' ophthalmopathy and around 57 with stable Graves' hyperthyroidism. Prospective prediction of ophthalmopathy was tested in an independent validation cohort consisting of 18 hyperthyroidism patients and 17 patients who later progressed to ophthalmopathy. The 100 discovery patients were randomly split 7:3 into training and test sets. In addition, the study compared T-cell repertoires in thyroid tissue and in blood from 6 or 7 Graves' hyperthyroidism patients. Once sampling was done, hyperthyroidism patients were given methimazole at a starting dose of 30 mg daily, whereas ophthalmopathy patients were given high-dose intravenous methylprednisolone. The paper describes TCR Vbeta CDR3 sequencing of 120 to 150 peripheral blood samples, made up of around 41 ophthalmopathy patients, approximately 76 hyperthyroidism patients and 17 progressor patients. Broader findings and caveats from the paper: No statistical method was used to fix the sample size in advance, and group allocation was not hidden from the investigators. A 13 V-J signature model separated ophthalmopathy from stable hyperthyroidism, with about 88% sensitivity and 81% to 82% specificity in cross-validation and 80%/75% in testing. Most expanded thyroid clonotypes (frequency above 0.001) were also detected in blood, a finding suggesting that blood repertoires may reflect thyroid immune responses. In validation, the model predicted progression to ophthalmopathy a median of about 6.5 months before onset, with over 60% sensitivity and 72.22% specificity.

TCR beta CDR3 regions were amplified from RNA transcripts. The TCR CDR3 was subjected to a first round of RT-PCR using the HTBI primer set and the Qiagen OneStep RT-PCR kit. A second multiplex PCR round built the libraries, followed by size selection and purification. Libraries were sequenced paired-end with 100 bp reads on an Illumina HiSeq2000. Processing in the source paper ran as follows. Raw data were processed with SOAPnuke, discarding reads with adapters, uncalled bases, mean Phred below 15, or no exact constant-primer or identifier match. High-quality paired reads were merged with COPE v1.2.5, and unique nucleotide sequences were defined as clonotypes. MiTCR v1.1 was used to align the clonotypes against IMGT TRBV, TRBD and TRBJ reference segments. The analysis included only V-J combinations with a frequency above 0.0001, which together covered more than 98% of the repertoires. A TCS score was defined as the ratio between F50 (clonal expansion) and ExV (chaos), using BLOSUM62-based TCRdist between CDR3 peptides within each V-J. Welch's t-statistics and random forest reduced around 520 V-J features to 13, which were used in a naive Bayes classifier (R e1071). The public reads were run again by TCRdb, first through fastp at Q25 and then through MiXCR, and only productive beta chains were kept. Every distinct CDR3 protein forms one entry, paired with its most common genes and DNA. V and J calls and clone size were set by TCRdb, not the authors. In this sample the table shows around 450,000 distinct CDR3 sequences, approximately 15% of which occur a single time. The ten largest clones add up to 13% to 15% of the sample.

Stable Graves' hyperthyroidism was defined as the absence of progression to ophthalmopathy over 18 months of follow-up. The hyperthyroidism patients were between 18 and 65 years old and newly diagnosed, with a disease duration of less than 2 months. Any patient with an uncontrolled infection, another autoimmune disease, pregnancy or lactation was excluded. Clinical symptoms, serum thyroxine and TRAb, thyroid ultrasound, and orbital computed tomography formed the basis for the diagnoses. PBMCs were isolated from about 9 ml of fresh peripheral blood by Ficoll-Paque density gradient centrifugation. Total RNA was extracted with Trizol reagent, and quality was checked on an Agilent 2100 Bioanalyzer. Its CDR3 holds 13 amino acids, cysteine through phenylalanine. The retained sequence is limited to the CDR3, 39 bases, with the frame set at the first base. For CDR1 and CDR2, the germline V gene lists SGHDN and FVKESK. V and J are truncated by 5 bases and 0 bases respectively, leaving an intervening sequence of 7 bases.

The rearranged chain carries TRBV14 and TRBJ1-1, with no confidently assigned D gene. Input material: blood. The receptor was derived from a woman in her late teens or twenties with Graves' hyperthyroidism. The sequenced DNA is TGTGCCAGCAGCTACCCGATGAACACTGAAGCTTTCTTT. It codes for CASSYPMNTEAFF. With the portions outside the CDR3 filled from the reference TRBV14 and TRBJ1-1 genes, the complete variable region becomes EAGVTQFPSHSVIEKGQTVTLRCDPISGHDNLYWYRRVMGKEIKFLLHFVKESKQDESGMPNNRFLAERTGGTYSTLKVQPAELEDSGVYFCASSYPMNTEAFFGQGTRLTVV.